This T cell receptor (beta chain) stems from a study of blood T cell repertoires in COVID-19. Study details: Material from acute and convalescent COVID-19 was sourced from the United States, Italy and Spain. The analysed material was cDNA or gDNA that came from T cells, B-cell-depleted T cells, or PBMCs.

Authors' analysis steps: From reference gene primer amplification, estimates of nucleated cell counts were derived. TCRdb's copy holds only in-frame clones and misses some; the assay was immunoSEQ multiplex PCR. D and trimming come from the DNA, and the V and J calls and clone size come from that table. The table has tens of thousands of clones, more than 60% seen once; the top ten hold roughly 9.7%. The V gene end was trimmed by 10 bases and the J gene end by 4 bases; junction bases not matched to a gene: 7. The CDR3 runs 12 residues. Germline lookup yields CDR1 SNHLY and CDR2 FYNNEI. Input material: peripheral blood. The chain carries TRBV2 and TRBJ2-7, with 7 bases fitting TRBD1. The sequence came from a human donor in a cohort sampled during active COVID-19. The CDR3 region is CATGTGVYEQYF. CDR3 DNA: TGTGCCACAGGCACAGGGGTTTACGAGCAGTACTTC.